The 6 T cell receptor beta chains below all came from one sample that was sequenced in a study of blood T cell repertoires in COVID-19. Assay used: immunoSEQ multiplex PCR; TCRdb lists only in-frame clones, some missing. This sample has about 130,000 clones, with around 89% found just once. Sequencing was carried out using peripheral blood. These receptors were obtained from a man aged 55 to 70 with COVID-19, enrolled during active disease.

This clone was seen a single time. The chain links TRBV14 to TRBJ2-5; 7 bases are shared with TRBD1. Germline values: CDR1 SGHDN, CDR2 FVKESK. With V trimmed by 2 bases and J by 2 bases, 5 bases remained unmatched. This CDR3 comprises 15 residues. This CDR3 is CASSQRPGQQETQYF. As DNA, the CDR3 is TGTGCCAGCAGCCAAAGACCGGGACAGCAAGAGACCCAGTACTTC.

This sequence joins TRBV2 and TRBJ2-1; tentative D call: TRBD2 (5 bases). Trimming removed 8 bases at V and 5 bases at J, with 10 bases between. The length of the CDR3 is 12 residues. Germline lookup yields CDR1 SNHLY and CDR2 FYNNEI. CDR3 DNA sequence: TGTGCCAGCGGAGGACTTCACAATGAGCAGTTCTTC. Translating it yields CASGGLHNEQFF.

The chain carries TRBV7-2 and TRBJ2-2, with a possible D match to TRBD1 (6 bases). Per the germline V gene, CDR1 is SGHTA and CDR2 is FQGNSA. This CDR3 spans 15 amino acids. V was pared by 1 base and J by 3 bases, with 9 bases between. The CDR3 reads CASSLGGQYTGELFF. The CDR3 nucleotides are TGTGCCAGCAGCTTAGGGGGGCAATACACCGGGGAGCTGTTTTTT.

V gene TRBV5-1 combines with J gene TRBJ2-3; 7 nucleotides match TRBD2. The J segment lost 6 bases and the V segment lost 0 bases, leaving 4 bases of the junction unmatched. CDR3 length equals 14 residues. CDR1 is SGHRS, CDR2 YFSETQ, per germline. This CDR3 is CASSLGISGDTQYF. CDR3 coding DNA: TGCGCCAGCAGCTTGGGGATTAGCGGGGATACGCAGTATTTT.

This clone was seen just once. The chain joins TRBV30 to TRBJ1-1; tentative D call: TRBD1 (6 bases). The germline V gene encodes CDR1 GTSNPN and CDR2 SVGIG (reference sequence). The CDR3 contains 15 residues. Trimming shortened V by 2 bases and J by 0 bases, and 13 bases separated the two germline ends. The CDR3 DNA reads TGTGCCTGGAGTAAGCCCGGACAGATGAACACTGAAGCTTTCTTT. Its protein is CAWSKPGQMNTEAFF.

In its sample, this clone was seen a few times. The chain links TRBV14 to TRBJ1-2; D may be TRBD1 (5 bases). Per the germline V gene, CDR1 is SGHDN and CDR2 is FVKESK. The V end lost 0 bases, the J end lost 8 bases, and 13 bases lay between the germline ends. The CDR3 consists of 14 residues. CDR3 sequence: CASSQDRQGWGYTF. CDR3 coding DNA: TGTGCCAGCAGCCAAGATCGTCAGGGTTGGGGCTACACCTTC.